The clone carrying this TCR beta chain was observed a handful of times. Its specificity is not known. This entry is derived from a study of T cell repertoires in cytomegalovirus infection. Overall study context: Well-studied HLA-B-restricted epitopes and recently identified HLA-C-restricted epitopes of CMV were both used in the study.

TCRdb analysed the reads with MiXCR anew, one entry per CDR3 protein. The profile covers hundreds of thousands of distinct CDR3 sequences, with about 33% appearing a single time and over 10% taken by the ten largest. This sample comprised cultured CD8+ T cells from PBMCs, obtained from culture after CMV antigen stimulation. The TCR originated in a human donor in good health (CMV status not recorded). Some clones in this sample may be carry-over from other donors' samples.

In nucleotides, the CDR3 is TGTGCCAGCAGTTCAGGACAGATCAATGAGCAGTTCTTC. As protein: CASSSGQINEQFF. The V gene is TRBV27, the J gene TRBJ2-1; weak D call: TRBD1 (6 bases). Germline CDR1 and CDR2: MNHEY and SMNVEV (reference sequence). This CDR3 is built from 13 residues. The V and J ends lost 4 bases and 6 bases respectively, with 10 bases between them.